The rows below give T cell receptor beta chains drawn from one sample of a study of shared clonotypes between healthy human individuals. The table came from immunoSEQ multiplex PCR; TCRdb's copy has only in-frame clones and leaves some out. The profile shows some 1 million clones, about 75% of them singletons. The specimen sequenced was memory CD4+ T cells sorted from blood. The receptors come from a man aged 18 to 30 in good health. The CDR3 runs from the conserved cysteine through the conserved F or W. Each record gives: clone size, V gene, CDR3 protein. Some rows mark clone size as missing; the rest say once, few, many or name a class of expanded clone.

clone_size: once
v_call: TRBV30
cdr3_aa: CAWRKVGGAEGYTF

clone_size: -
v_call: TRBV5-1
cdr3_aa: CASSVQGGATLNEQYF

clone_size: -
v_call: TRBV9
cdr3_aa: CASSVDGLHSPLHF

clone_size: -
v_call: TRBV10-3
cdr3_aa: CAITLDREARNYGYTF

clone_size: -
v_call: TRBV18
cdr3_aa: CASSRTGQGSEQFF

clone_size: many
v_call: TRBV4-2
cdr3_aa: CASSQDAGFTEAFF

clone_size: many
v_call: TRBV2
cdr3_aa: CASSRTSGNNEQFF

clone_size: -
v_call: TRBV5-4
cdr3_aa: CASSYAGGLGANVLTF

clone_size: -
v_call: TRBV19
cdr3_aa: CASSIGTGGTGELFF

clone_size: -
v_call: TRBV5-4
cdr3_aa: CASSSFLTSDTQYF

clone_size: -
v_call: TRBV6-5
cdr3_aa: CASRMGQTQETQYF

clone_size: few
v_call: TRBV28
cdr3_aa: CASTFTLDRPQHF

clone_size: -
v_call: TRBV18
cdr3_aa: CASSPRNQNIQYF

clone_size: -
v_call: TRBV6-5
cdr3_aa: CASNDRVSEQFF

clone_size: -
v_call: TRBV19
cdr3_aa: CASSIGGGSYNEQFF

clone_size: -
v_call: TRBV7-2
cdr3_aa: CASSPNMGGERGYTF

clone_size: -
v_call: TRBV11-2
cdr3_aa: CASSLDPTGVVSNEKLFF

clone_size: -
v_call: TRBV30
cdr3_aa: CAWSIPGAGGGYTF

clone_size: -
v_call: TRBV5-6
cdr3_aa: CASSFNRGDYEQYF

clone_size: -
v_call: TRBV5-1
cdr3_aa: CASSFDGGVGGYTF

clone_size: -
v_call: TRBV6-5
cdr3_aa: CASSRGRELDEQYF

clone_size: -
v_call: TRBV29-1
cdr3_aa: CSVEAGGQDTQYF

clone_size: -
v_call: TRBV10-3
cdr3_aa: CAIRGGSSETQYF

clone_size: -
v_call: TRBV19
cdr3_aa: CASSQRDRGNTIYF

clone_size: -
v_call: TRBV6-6
cdr3_aa: CASSYTGQGNTEAFF

clone_size: few
v_call: TRBV5-1
cdr3_aa: CASSLGGTGNTEAFF

clone_size: -
v_call: TRBV19
cdr3_aa: CASSTYTEGNYEQYF

clone_size: -
v_call: TRBV10-2
cdr3_aa: CASSESDRTYGYTF